The clone carrying this T cell receptor beta chain was recorded a few times. CDR1 and CDR2 from the germline V gene are MNHNY and SVGAGI (reference sequence). Between the trimmed V and J ends, which lost 7 bases and 2 bases, there was a span of 8 bases. The CDR3 runs to 12 residues. This sample stems from a study of control samples from healthy donors and cancer patients. TCRdb keeps only in-frame clones here, not all; method: immunoSEQ multiplex PCR. The table lists about 150,000 clones, around 88% of them singletons. The sequenced sample was blood. The source of this sequence is a man younger than 35 in good health. This rearrangement joins TRBV6-6 to TRBJ1-2; D call uncertain. Here the CDR3 reads CASMAGNYGYTF. The CDR3 DNA is TGTGCCAGCATGGCCGGAAACTATGGCTACACCTTC.